This TCR beta chain was found in a study of CD8 T cells in Susac syndrome. Sequencing of TCR beta was performed on blood CD8+ and CD4+ T cells. Random hexamers were used to reverse transcribe about 0.45 to 1 ug of RNA. Amplification of TCR beta CDR3 was carried out by immunoSEQ multiplex PCR, which covered 54 Vbeta and 13 Jbeta segments. A single record per CDR3 protein comes from TCRdb applying MiXCR to the immunoSEQ multiplex PCR reads. The table shows some 200,000 distinct CDR3 sequences, with 92% occurring only once. This CDR3 contains 14 residues. Trimming shortened V by 8 bases and J by 8 bases, and 18 bases separated the two germline ends.

Sequences were obtained from CD8+ T cells from PBMCs. The clonotype comes from a human donor with multiple sclerosis. The rearrangement links TRBV12-3 or TRBV12-4 to TRBJ2-2; D remains unclear. The CDR3 is CASDSEEMEGELFF. The CDR3 DNA follows: TGTGCCAGCGACTCTGAGGAGATGGAGGGGGAGCTGTTTTTT.